The entry below describes one TCR beta chain. Sequence at one end of the junction differs from germline and may be a read error. With 60 Vbeta and 13 Jbeta primers, the PCR was carried out. Data came from immunoSEQ multiplex PCR; TCRdb stores just in-frame clones and leaves some out. This table holds about 160,000 clones, 82% found once. The record originates from a study of cytomegalovirus exposure and HLA in healthy donors. The CDR3 totals 15 residues. CDR1 is SGHRS, CDR2 YFSETQ, per germline. The sample consisted of PBMCs. This TCR was sampled from a male donor in good health and CMV-seropositive. The chain carries TRBV5-1 and TRBJ2-4, with D unclear. The CDR3 sequence is CASSLAGGTDNSQYF. The CDR3 DNA reads TGCGCCAGCAGCTTGGCCGGTGGTACAGATAACAGTCAGTACTTC.